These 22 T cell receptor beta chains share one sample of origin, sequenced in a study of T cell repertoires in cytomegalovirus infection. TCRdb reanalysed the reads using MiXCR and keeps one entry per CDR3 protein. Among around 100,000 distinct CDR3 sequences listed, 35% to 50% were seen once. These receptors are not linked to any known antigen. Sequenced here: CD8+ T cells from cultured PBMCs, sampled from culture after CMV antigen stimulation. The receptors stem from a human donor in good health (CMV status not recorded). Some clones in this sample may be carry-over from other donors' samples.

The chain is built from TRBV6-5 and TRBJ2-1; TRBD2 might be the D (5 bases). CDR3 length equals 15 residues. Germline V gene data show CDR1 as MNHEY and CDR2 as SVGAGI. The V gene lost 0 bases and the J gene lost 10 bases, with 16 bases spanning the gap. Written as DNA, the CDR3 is TGTGCCAGCAGTTACTCGGGCCTAGCAGGAGGCGAGCAGTTCTTC. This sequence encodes CASSYSGLAGGEQFF.

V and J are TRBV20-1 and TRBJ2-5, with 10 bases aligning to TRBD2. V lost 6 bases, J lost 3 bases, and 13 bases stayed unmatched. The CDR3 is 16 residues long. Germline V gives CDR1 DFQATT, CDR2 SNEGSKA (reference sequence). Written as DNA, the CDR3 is TGCAGTGCAAGGGGGTTCCCCGGGACTAGCGAAGAGACCCAGTACTTC. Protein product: CSARGFPGTSEETQYF.

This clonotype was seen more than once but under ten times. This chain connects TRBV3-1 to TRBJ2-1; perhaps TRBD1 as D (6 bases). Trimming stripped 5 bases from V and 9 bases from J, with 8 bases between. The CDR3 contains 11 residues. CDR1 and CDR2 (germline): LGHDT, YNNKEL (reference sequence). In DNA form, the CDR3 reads TGTGCCAGCAGCTGGGGGCGTGAGCAGTTCTTC. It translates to CASSWGREQFF.

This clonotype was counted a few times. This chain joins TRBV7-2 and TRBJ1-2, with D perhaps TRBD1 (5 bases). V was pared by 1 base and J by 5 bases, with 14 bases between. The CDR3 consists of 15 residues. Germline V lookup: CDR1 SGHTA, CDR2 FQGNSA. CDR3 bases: TGTGCCAGCAGCTTAGAAGTGGGACCTGTGTATGGCTACACCTTC. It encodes CASSLEVGPVYGYTF. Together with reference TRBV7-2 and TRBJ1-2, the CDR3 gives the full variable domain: GAGVSQSPSNKVTEKGKDVELRCDPISGHTALYWYRQSLGQGLEFLIYFQGNSAPDKSGLPSDRFSAERTGGSVSTLTIQRTQQEDSAVYLCASSLEVGPVYGYTFGSGTRLTVV.

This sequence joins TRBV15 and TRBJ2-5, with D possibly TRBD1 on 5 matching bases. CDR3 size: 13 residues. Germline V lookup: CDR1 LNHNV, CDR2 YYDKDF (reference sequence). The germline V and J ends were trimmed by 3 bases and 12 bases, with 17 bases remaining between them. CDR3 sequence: CATSSETVTPKYF. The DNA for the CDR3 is TGTGCCACCAGCAGTGAGACAGTCACCCCAAAGTACTTC.

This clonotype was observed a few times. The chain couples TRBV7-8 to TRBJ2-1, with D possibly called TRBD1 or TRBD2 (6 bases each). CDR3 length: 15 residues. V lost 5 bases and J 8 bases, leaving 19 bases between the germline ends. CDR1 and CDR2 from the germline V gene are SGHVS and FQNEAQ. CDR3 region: CASSERGPLLDEQFF. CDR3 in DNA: TGTGCCAGCAGCGAACGGGGGCCCCTCTTAGATGAGCAGTTCTTC.

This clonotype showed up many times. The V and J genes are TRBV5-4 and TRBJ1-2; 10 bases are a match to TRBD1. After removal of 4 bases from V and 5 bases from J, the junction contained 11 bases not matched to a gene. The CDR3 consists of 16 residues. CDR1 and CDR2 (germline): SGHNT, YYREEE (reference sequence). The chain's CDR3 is CASSRDGQGVRYGYTF. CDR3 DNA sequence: TGTGCCAGCAGCCGCGACGGACAGGGGGTTCGGTATGGCTACACCTTC.

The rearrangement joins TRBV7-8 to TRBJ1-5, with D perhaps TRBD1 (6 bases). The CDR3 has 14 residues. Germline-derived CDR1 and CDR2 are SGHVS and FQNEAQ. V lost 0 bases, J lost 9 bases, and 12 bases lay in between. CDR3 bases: TGTGCCAGCAGCTTAGCGGCCAGGGGCGGGCCCCAGCATTTT. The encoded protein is CASSLAARGGPQHF. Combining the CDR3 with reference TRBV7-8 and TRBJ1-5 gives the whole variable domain GAGVSQSPRYKVAKRGQDVALRCDPISGHVSLFWYQQALGQGPEFLTYFQNEAQLDKSGLPSDRFFAERPEGSVSTLKIQRTQQEDSAVYLCASSLAARGGPQHFGDGTRLSIL.

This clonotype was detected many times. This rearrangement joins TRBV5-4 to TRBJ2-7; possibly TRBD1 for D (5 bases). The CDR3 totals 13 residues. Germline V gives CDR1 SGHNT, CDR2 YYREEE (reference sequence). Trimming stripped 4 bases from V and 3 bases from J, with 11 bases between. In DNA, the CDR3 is TGTGCCAGCAGCCCACAGGACAACTACGAGCAGTACTTC. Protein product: CASSPQDNYEQYF.

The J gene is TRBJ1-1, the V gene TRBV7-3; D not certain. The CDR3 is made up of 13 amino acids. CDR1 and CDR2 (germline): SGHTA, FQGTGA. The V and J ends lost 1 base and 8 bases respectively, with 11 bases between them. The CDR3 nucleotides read TGTGCCAGCAGCTTAATATCCTTAGGAGAAGCTTTCTTT. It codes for CASSLISLGEAFF. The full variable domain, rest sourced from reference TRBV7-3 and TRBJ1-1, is GAGVSQTPSNKVTEKGKYVELRCDPISGHTALYWYRQSLGQGPEFLIYFQGTGAADDSGLPNDRFFAVRPEGSVSTLKIQRTERGDSAVYLCASSLISLGEAFFGQGTRLTVV.

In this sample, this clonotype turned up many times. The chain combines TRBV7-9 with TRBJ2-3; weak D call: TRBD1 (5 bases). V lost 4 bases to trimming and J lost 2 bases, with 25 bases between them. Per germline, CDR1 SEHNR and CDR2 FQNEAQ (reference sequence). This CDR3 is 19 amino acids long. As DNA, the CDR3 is TGTGCCAGCAGCTCAACCCTTGTAAGGGGTCCTGATTACACAGATACGCAGTATTTT. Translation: CASSSTLVRGPDYTDTQYF.

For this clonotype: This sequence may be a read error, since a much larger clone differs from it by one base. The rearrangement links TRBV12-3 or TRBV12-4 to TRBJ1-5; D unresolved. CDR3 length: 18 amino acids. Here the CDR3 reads CSSSLGPGRGLSNQPQHF. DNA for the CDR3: TGTTCCAGCAGTTTGGGCCCAGGCCGCGGGCTCAGCAATCAGCCCCAGCATTTT.

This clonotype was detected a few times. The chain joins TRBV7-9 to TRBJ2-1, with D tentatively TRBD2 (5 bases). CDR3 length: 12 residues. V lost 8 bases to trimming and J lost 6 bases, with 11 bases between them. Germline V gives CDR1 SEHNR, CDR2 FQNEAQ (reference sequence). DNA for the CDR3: TGTGCCAGCGGACTCAGGAGCAATGAGCAGTTCTTC. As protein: CASGLRSNEQFF.

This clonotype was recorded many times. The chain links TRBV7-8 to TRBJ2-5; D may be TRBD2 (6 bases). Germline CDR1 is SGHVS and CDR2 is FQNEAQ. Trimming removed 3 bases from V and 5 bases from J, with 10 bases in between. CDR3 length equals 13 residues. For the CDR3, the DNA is TGTGCCAGCAGCTTCGGGGGTTGGGAGACCCAGTACTTC. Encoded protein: CASSFGGWETQYF.

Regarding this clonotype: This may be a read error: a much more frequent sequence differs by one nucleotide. CDR3 amino acids: CASRLGGGYTEAFF. The CDR3 coding sequence is TGTGCCAGCAGATTAGGGGGGGGGTATACTGAAGCTTTCTTT. The V gene is TRBV12-3 or TRBV12-4, the J gene TRBJ1-1; perhaps TRBD1 as D (6 bases). The CDR3 spans 14 residues.

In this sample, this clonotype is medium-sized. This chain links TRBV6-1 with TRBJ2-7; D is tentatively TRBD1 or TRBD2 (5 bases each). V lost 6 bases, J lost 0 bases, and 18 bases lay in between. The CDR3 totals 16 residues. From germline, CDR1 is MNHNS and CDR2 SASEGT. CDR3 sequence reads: CASRSSFGTDSYEQYF. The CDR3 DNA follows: TGTGCCAGCAGATCCTCCTTTGGGACGGACTCCTACGAGCAGTACTTC.

In DNA, the CDR3 is TGTGCCATCAGTGAGGAACCCCGAGAGACCCAGTACTTC. Translation gives CAISEEPRETQYF. This chain uses TRBV10-3 with TRBJ2-5; D unclear. Looked up from germline, CDR1 is ENHRY and CDR2 is SYGVKD. The V end was cut by 2 bases, the J end by 4 bases, with 8 bases between. This CDR3 has 13 residues.

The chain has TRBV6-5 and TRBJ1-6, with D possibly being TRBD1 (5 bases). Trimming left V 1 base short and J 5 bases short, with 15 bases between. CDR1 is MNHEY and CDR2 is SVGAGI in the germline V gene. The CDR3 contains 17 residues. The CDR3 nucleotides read TGTGCCAGCAGTTACTACCCCCGGGACGTAAATAATTCACCCCTCCACTTT. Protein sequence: CASSYYPRDVNNSPLHF.

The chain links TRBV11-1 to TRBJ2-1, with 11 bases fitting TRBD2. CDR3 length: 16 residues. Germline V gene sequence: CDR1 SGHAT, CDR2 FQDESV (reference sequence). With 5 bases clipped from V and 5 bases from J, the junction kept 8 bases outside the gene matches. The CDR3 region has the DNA TGTGCCAGCAGCACAATAGCGGGGGGGCCCAACAATGAGCAGTTCTTC. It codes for CASSTIAGGPNNEQFF.

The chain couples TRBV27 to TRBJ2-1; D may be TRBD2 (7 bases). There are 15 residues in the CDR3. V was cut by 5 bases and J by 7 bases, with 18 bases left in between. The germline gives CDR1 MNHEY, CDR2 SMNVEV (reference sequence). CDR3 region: CASSPGWGGGNEQFF. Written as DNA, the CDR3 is TGTGCCAGCAGTCCCGGGTGGGGGGGCGGAAATGAGCAGTTCTTC.

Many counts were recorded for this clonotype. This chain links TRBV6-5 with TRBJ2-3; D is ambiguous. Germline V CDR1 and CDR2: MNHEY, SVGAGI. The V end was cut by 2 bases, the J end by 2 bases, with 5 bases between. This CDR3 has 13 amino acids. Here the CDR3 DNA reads TGTGCCAGCAGTTACGCTATCACAGATACGCAGTATTTT. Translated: CASSYAITDTQYF.

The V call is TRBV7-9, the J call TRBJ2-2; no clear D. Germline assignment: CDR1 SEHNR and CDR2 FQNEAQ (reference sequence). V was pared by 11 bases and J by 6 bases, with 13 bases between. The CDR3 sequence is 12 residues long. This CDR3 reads CAFNDGSGELFF. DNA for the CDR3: TGTGCCTTTAACGACGGGTCCGGGGAGCTGTTTTTT.